The source of this T cell receptor (beta chain) is a study of blood T cell repertoires in COVID-19. Method: immunoSEQ multiplex PCR; TCRdb's copy keeps in-frame clones and lacks some. In the table there are over 250,000 clones, 83% of which are singletons. Germline CDR1 is MNHEY and CDR2 is SVGAGI. The CDR3 runs to 14 residues. V trimming: 2 bases; J trimming: 8 bases; junction bases outside the gene matches: 8. The count of this clone is one. The rearrangement links TRBV6-5 to TRBJ1-2, with TRBD1 identical over 7 bases. Sequencing was done on a sample of peripheral blood. The TCR comes from a woman between 45 and 65 years old who had recovered from COVID-19. The CDR3 DNA follows: TGTGCCAGCAGTTACGGGACAGTCGGCTGGGGCTACACCTTC. This translates into CASSYGTVGWGYTF.